This TCR beta chain was sequenced during a study of blood T cells in healthy people across ages. Regarding the study as a whole: The fall in TCR beta diversity per million T cells was roughly linear with age. The authors considered diversity estimates from one million T cells to be underestimates. As naive T cell percentage varied, TCR beta diversity correlated strongly with it.

Notes on this clonotype: Its antigen is undetermined.

For the second PCR, which ran for roughly 7 to 11 cycles, a sample-barcoded 5' primer and a J-beta primer mix were used. TCRdb recomputed calls from the 5' RACE reads with MiXCR, one row per CDR3 protein. The profile covers about 1.8 million distinct CDR3 sequences, with around 48% appearing a single time and 2.1% taken by the ten largest. V was clipped by 1 base and J by 5 bases, with 7 bases between them. Germline V gene data show CDR1 as DFQATT and CDR2 as SNEGSKA (reference sequence). The CDR3 is 12 residues long. No fewer than 6 million PBMCs went into each sample. The V gene is TRBV20-1, the J gene TRBJ2-3, with TRBD1 as a possible D gene (5 bases). The TCR comes from a woman between 40 and 55 years old in good health. The sequencing sample was made of blood. The CDR3 coding sequence is TGCAGTGCTAGAGTTAGGGGAGATACGCAGTATTTT. It is translated as CSARVRGDTQYF.